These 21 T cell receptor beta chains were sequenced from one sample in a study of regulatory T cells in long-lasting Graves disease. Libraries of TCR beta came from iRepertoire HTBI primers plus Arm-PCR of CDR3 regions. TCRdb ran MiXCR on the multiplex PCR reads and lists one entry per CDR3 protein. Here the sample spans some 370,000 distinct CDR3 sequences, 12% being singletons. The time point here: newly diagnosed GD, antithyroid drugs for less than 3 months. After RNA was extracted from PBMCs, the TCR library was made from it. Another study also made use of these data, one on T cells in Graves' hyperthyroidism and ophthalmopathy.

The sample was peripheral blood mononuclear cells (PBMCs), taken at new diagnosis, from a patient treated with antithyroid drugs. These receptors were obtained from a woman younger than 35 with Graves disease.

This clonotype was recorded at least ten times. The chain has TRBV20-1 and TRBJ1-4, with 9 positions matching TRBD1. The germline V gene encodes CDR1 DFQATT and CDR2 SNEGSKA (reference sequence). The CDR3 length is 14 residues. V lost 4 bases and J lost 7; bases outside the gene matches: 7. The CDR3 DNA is TGCAGTGCTATTGGGACAGGGAGAGGTGAAAAACTGTTTTTT. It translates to CSAIGTGRGEKLFF.

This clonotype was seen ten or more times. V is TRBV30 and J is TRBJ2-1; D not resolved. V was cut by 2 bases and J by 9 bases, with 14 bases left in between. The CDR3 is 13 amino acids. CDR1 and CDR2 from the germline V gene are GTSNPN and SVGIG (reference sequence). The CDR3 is CAWSSIGWGEQFF. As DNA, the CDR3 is TGTGCCTGGAGTTCGATCGGGTGGGGTGAGCAGTTCTTC.

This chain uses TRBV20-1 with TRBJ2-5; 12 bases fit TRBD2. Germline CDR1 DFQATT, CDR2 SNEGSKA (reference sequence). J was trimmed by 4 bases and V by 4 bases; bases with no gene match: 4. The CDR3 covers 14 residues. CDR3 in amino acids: CSATSGGALETQYF. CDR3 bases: TGCAGTGCTACTAGCGGGGGGGCTCTAGAGACCCAGTACTTC.

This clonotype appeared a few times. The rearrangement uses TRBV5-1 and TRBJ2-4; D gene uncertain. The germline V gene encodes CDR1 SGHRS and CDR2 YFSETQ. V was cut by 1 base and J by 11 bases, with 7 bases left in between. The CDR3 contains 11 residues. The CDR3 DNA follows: TGCGCCAGCAGCTTGAGCCGTGTTCAGTACTTC. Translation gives CASSLSRVQYF. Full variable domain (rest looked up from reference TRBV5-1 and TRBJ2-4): KAGVTQTPRYLIKTRGQQVTLSCSPISGHRSVSWYQQTPGQGLQFLFEYFSETQRNKGNFPGRFSGRQFSNSRSEMNVSTLELGDSALYLCASSLSRVQYFGAGTRLSVL.

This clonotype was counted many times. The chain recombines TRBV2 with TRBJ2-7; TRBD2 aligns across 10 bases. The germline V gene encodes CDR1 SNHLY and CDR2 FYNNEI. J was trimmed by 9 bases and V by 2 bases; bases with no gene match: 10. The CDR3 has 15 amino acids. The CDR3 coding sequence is TGTGCCAGCAGTGAAAGAGGACTAGCGGTTACGGGGCAGTACGTC. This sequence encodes CASSERGLAVTGQYV.

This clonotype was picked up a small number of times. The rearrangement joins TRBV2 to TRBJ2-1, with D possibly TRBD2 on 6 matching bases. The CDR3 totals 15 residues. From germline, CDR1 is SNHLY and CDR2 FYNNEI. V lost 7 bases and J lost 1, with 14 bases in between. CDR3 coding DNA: TGTGCCAGCAAGTATTCGGGAGAGTCCTACAATGAGCAGTTCTTC. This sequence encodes CASKYSGESYNEQFF.

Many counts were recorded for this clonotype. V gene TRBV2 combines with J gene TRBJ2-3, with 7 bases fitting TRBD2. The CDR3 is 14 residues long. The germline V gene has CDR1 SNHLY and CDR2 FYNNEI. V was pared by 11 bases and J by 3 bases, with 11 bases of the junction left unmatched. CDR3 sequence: CAPDGGRVTDTQYF. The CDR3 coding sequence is TGTGCCCCCGACGGGGGGAGGGTGACAGATACGCAGTATTTT.

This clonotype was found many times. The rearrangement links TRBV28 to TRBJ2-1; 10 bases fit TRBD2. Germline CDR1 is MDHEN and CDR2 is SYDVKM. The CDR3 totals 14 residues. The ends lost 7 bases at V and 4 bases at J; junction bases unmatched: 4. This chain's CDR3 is CASTRTSGYNEQFF. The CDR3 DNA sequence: TGTGCCAGCACTCGGACTAGCGGTTACAATGAGCAGTTCTTC.

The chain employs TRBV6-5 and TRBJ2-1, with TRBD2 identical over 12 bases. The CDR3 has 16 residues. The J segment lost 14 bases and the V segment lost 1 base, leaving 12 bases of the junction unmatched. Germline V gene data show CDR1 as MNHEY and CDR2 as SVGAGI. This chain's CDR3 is CASSYFPGTSGLLEFF. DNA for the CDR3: TGTGCCAGCAGTTACTTTCCCGGGACTAGCGGGTTATTAGAGTTCTTC.

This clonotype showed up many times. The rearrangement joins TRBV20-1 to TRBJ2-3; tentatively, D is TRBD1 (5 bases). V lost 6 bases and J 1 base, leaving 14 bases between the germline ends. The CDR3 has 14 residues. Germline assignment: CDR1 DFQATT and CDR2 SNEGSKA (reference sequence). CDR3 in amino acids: CSAKRTRGTDTQYF. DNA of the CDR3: TGCAGTGCCAAGAGGACACGGGGCACAGATACGCAGTATTTT.

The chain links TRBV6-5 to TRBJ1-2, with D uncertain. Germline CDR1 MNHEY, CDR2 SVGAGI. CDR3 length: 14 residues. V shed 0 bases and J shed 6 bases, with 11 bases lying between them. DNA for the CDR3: TGTGCCAGCAGTTACTCGGCCGGGAATAATGGCTACACCTTC. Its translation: CASSYSAGNNGYTF.

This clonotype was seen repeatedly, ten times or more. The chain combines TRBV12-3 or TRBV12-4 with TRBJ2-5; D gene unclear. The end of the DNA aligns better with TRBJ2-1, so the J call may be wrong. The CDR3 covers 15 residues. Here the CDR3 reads CASSLTHPTNNEQFF. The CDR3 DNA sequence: TGTGCCAGCAGTTTGACTCATCCTACCAACAATGAGCAGTTCTTC.

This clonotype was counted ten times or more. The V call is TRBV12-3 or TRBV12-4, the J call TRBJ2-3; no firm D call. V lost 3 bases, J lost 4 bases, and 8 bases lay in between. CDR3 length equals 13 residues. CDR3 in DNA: TGTGCCAGCAGTTTCGTGAGTCCAGATACGCAGTATTTT. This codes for CASSFVSPDTQYF.

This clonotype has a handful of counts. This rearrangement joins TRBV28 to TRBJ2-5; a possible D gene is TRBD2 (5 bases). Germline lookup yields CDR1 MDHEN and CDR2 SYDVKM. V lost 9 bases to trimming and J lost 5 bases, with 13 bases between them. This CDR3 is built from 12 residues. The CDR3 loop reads CASTPGLETQYF. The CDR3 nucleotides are TGTGCCAGTACGCCGGGGTTGGAGACCCAGTACTTC.

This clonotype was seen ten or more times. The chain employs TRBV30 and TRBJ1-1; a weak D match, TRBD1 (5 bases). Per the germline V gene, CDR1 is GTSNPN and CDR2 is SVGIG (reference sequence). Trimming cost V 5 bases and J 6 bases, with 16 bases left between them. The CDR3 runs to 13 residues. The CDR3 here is CAWDSGVGAEAFF. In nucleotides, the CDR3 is TGTGCCTGGGATAGCGGGGTAGGGGCTGAAGCTTTCTTT.

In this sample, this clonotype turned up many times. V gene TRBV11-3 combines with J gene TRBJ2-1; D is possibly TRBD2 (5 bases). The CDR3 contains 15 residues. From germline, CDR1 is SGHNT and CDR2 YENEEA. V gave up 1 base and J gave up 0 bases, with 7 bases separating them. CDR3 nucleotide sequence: TGTGCCAGCAGCTTAGTAGGAGGCTCCTACAATGAGCAGTTCTTC. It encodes CASSLVGGSYNEQFF. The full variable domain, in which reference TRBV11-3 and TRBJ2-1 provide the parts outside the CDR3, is EAGVVQSPRYKIIEKKQPVAFWCNPISGHNTLYWYLQNLGQGPELLIRYENEEAVDDSQLPKDRFSAERLKGVDSTLKIQPAELGDSAVYLCASSLVGGSYNEQFFGPGTRLTVL.

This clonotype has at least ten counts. The DNA of the CDR3 is TGCAGTGCCGCAACCTTGGAAAATGAGCAGTTCTTC. Its protein is CSAATLENEQFF. V and J are TRBV20-1 and TRBJ2-1; the D is unclear. The CDR3 sequence is 12 residues long. CDR1 is DFQATT and CDR2 is SNEGSKA in the germline V gene (reference sequence). Deletions cut 6 bases from V and 7 bases from J, with 13 bases between.

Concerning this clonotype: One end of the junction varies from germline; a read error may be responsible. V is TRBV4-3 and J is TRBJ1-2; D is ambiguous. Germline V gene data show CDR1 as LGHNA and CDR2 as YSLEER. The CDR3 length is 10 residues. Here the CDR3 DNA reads TGCGCCAGCAGCCAAGAAAGGACCCGATTC. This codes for CASSQERTRF.

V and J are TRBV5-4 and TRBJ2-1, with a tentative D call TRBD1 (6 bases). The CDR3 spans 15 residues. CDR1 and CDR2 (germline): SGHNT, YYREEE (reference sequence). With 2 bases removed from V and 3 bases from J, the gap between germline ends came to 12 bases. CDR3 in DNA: TGTGCCAGCAGCTTCGACAGAGGGGGCTACAATGAGCAGTTCTTC. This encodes CASSFDRGGYNEQFF.

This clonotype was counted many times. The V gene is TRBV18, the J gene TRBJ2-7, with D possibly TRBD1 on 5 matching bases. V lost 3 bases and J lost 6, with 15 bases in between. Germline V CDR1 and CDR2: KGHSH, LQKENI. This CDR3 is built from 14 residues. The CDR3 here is CASSPSAGKGEQYF. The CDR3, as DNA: TGTGCCAGCTCACCTTCGGCAGGGAAGGGCGAGCAGTACTTC.

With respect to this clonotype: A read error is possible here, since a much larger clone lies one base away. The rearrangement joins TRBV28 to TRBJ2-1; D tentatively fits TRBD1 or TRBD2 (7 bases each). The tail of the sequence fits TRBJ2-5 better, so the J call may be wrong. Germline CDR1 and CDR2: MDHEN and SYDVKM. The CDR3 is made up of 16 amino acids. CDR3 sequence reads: CASSPDGRRVQGPQYF. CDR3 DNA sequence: TGTGCCAGCAGTCCCGACGGGAGGCGGGTACAGGGGCCCCAGTACTTC.